Below, 17 T cell receptor beta chains from the same sample are listed, as sequenced in a study of Ad26.COV2.S vaccination and SARS-CoV-2 variants (dated by TCRdb to the early 2020s). Sample treatment or condition, as interpreted from the label and publication: some 20 received Ad26.COV2.S at low or high dose, single or two shots; 5 received placebo; per-sample allocation not given. For vaccine and placebo recipients, the sequenced repertoires came from samples collected on day 63 after the first injection. Receptor libraries were prepared by the immunoSEQ multiplex PCR assay. TCRdb obtained this table from immuneACCESS and retained in-frame rearrangements with V and J assigned. These tables miss some clones; where compared with another copy, unresolved V genes account for less than half of the shortfall, and the remainder is unexplained. The sample includes about 440,000 clones, with around 90% observed a single time. The ten largest clonotypes hold roughly 4% of the sample.

Source: peripheral blood, taken in a trial of Ad26.COV2.S vaccine versus placebo. The source of these receptors is a person aged 18-60 years who received the Ad26.COV2.S COVID-19 vaccine or a placebo.

This clone appeared once. V gene TRBV27 combines with J gene TRBJ2-1; 10 nucleotides line up with TRBD1. V trimming: 3 bases; J trimming: 9 bases; junction bases outside the gene matches: 5. CDR1 is MNHEY, CDR2 SMNVEV, per germline (reference sequence). This CDR3 has 14 residues. CDR3: CASSFSDRGFEQFF. CDR3 bases: TGTGCCAGCAGTTTCTCGGACAGGGGGTTTGAGCAGTTCTTC.

The V call is TRBV12-3 or TRBV12-4, the J call TRBJ1-1, with D tentatively TRBD1 (5 bases). The CDR3 has 12 amino acids. V lost 3 bases to trimming and J lost 7 bases, with 9 bases between them. CDR3 sequence reads: CASSLGQGEAFF. CDR3 bases: TGTGCCAGCAGTTTGGGCCAGGGTGAAGCTTTCTTT.

The CDR3 nucleotides read TGTGCCAGCAGCCCCGAACAGGGGATGAACACTGAAGCTTTCTTT. Translation gives CASSPEQGMNTEAFF. This sequence joins TRBV2 and TRBJ1-1, with 7 bases matching TRBD1. V trimming: 6 bases; J trimming: 0 bases; junction bases outside the gene matches: 7. The CDR3 has 15 residues. Germline-derived CDR1 and CDR2 are SNHLY and FYNNEI. Using reference TRBV2 and TRBJ1-1 for the parts outside the CDR3, the full variable domain is EPEVTQTPSHQVTQMGQEVILRCVPISNHLYFYWYRQILGQKVEFLVSFYNNEISEKSEIFDDQFSVERPDGSNFTLKIRSTKLEDSAMYFCASSPEQGMNTEAFFGQGTRLTVV.

V gene TRBV7-2 combines with J gene TRBJ2-7, with 7 nucleotides matching TRBD2. CDR1 is SGHTA and CDR2 is FQGNSA in the germline V gene. The CDR3 totals 16 residues. Trimming cost V 4 bases and J 2 bases; bases outside gene matches: 11. The CDR3, as DNA: TGTGCCAGCAGCTATGGGGGGTCTAGCGGCGCCTACGAGCAGTACTTC. Translation gives CASSYGGSSGAYEQYF. The full variable domain, its missing parts supplied by reference TRBV7-2 and TRBJ2-7, is GAGVSQSPSNKVTEKGKDVELRCDPISGHTALYWYRQSLGQGLEFLIYFQGNSAPDKSGLPSDRFSAERTGGSVSTLTIQRTQQEDSAVYLCASSYGGSSGAYEQYFGPGTRLTVT.

This sequence joins TRBV4-1 and TRBJ1-4; no clear D. The ends were cut back, 3 bases at V and 8 bases at J, with 16 bases in the middle. Germline CDR1 reads MGHRA; CDR2 reads YSYEKL. This CDR3 has 15 residues. CDR3 in amino acids: CASSHSRLQREKLFF. DNA of the CDR3: TGCGCCAGCAGCCATTCCCGGCTCCAAAGGGAAAAACTGTTTTTT.

This rearrangement joins TRBV14 to TRBJ2-1, with D possibly being TRBD1 or TRBD2 (5 bases each). The V gene's germline CDR1 is SGHDN and CDR2 FVKESK. V was cut by 2 bases and J by 7 bases, with 21 bases left in between. This CDR3 region has 17 residues. CDR3 amino acids: CASSQRVGEKGRNEQFF. CDR3 sequence (DNA): TGTGCCAGCAGCCAAAGAGTCGGGGAAAAGGGACGGAATGAGCAGTTCTTC.

The chain carries TRBV7-6 and TRBJ1-4, with 7 positions matching TRBD1. In germline, CDR1 is SGHVS, CDR2 FNYEAQ. The V gene end was trimmed by 5 bases and the J gene end by 8 bases; junction bases not matched to a gene: 11. CDR3 length: 15 amino acids. CDR3 sequence (DNA): TGTGCCAGCAGCGCCGAGGGGGCAGGGTCAGAAAAACTGTTTTTT. As protein: CASSAEGAGSEKLFF.

The chain combines TRBV15 with TRBJ2-5, with a possible D match to TRBD1 (6 bases). Trimming left V 1 base short and J 2 bases short, with 8 bases between. The CDR3 is made up of 14 amino acids. Germline values: CDR1 LNHNV, CDR2 YYDKDF (reference sequence). CDR3: CATSRGTAQETQYF. In DNA form, the CDR3 reads TGTGCCACCAGCAGAGGGACAGCTCAAGAGACCCAGTACTTC. Combining the CDR3 with reference TRBV15 and TRBJ2-5 gives the whole variable domain DAMVIQNPRYQVTQFGKPVTLSCSQTLNHNVMYWYQQKSSQAPKLLFHYYDKDFNNEADTPDNFQSRRPNTSFCFLDIRSPGLGDTAMYLCATSRGTAQETQYFGPGTRLLVL.

The chain uses TRBV5-4 and TRBJ2-2; D perhaps matches TRBD2 (5 bases). Trimming removed 3 bases from V and 0 bases from J, with 15 bases in between. This CDR3 region has 17 residues. CDR1 and CDR2 from the germline V gene are SGHNT and YYREEE (reference sequence). CDR3 amino acids: CASSSGKSRPNTGELFF. In DNA form, the CDR3 reads TGTGCCAGCAGCTCCGGGAAGTCTAGACCGAACACCGGGGAGCTGTTTTTT. The whole variable domain, remainder taken from reference TRBV5-4 and TRBJ2-2, is ETGVTQSPTHLIKTRGQQVTLRCSSQSGHNTVSWYQQALGQGPQFIFQYYREEENGRGNFPPRFSGLQFPNYSSELNVNALELDDSALYLCASSSGKSRPNTGELFFGEGSRLTVL.

The V call is TRBV24-1, the J call TRBJ2-1, with D hard to call. V shed 6 bases and J shed 3 bases, with 14 bases lying between them. Germline-derived CDR1 and CDR2 are KGHDR and SFDVKD. The CDR3 consists of 15 residues. The CDR3 here is CATSSKGPLYNEQFF. The CDR3 DNA is TGTGCCACCAGTTCGAAGGGCCCGCTCTACAATGAGCAGTTCTTC.

V gene TRBV20-1 combines with J gene TRBJ2-2; D is undetermined. The length of the CDR3 is 10 residues. CDR1 is DFQATT and CDR2 is SNEGSKA in the germline V gene (reference sequence). The ends were cut back, 5 bases at V and 7 bases at J, with 5 bases in the middle. The CDR3 region has the DNA TGCAGTGCTCCTTTCGGGGAGCTGTTTTTT. Its protein product is CSAPFGELFF.

This sequence joins TRBV5-8 and TRBJ2-5; D is ambiguous. Deletions cut 3 bases from V and 1 base from J, with 7 bases between. CDR3 length equals 13 residues. Germline V gene sequence: CDR1 SGHTS, CDR2 YDEGEE. DNA for the CDR3: TGTGCCAGCAGCTGGGCTTTCCAAGAGACCCAGTACTTC. It codes for CASSWAFQETQYF.

The chain couples TRBV28 to TRBJ1-3; TRBD1 is a possible D gene (5 bases). The germline V gene has CDR1 MDHEN and CDR2 SYDVKM. There are 19 residues in the CDR3. V dropped 5 bases and J dropped 0 bases, with 23 bases sitting between them. The CDR3 loop is CASSLTGLGRQSSGNTIYF. DNA for the CDR3: TGTGCCAGCAGTCTTACAGGCCTGGGACGGCAGAGCTCTGGAAACACCATATATTTT.

The chain combines TRBV7-6 with TRBJ2-5; D uncertain. There are 12 residues in the CDR3. Germline CDR1 is SGHVS and CDR2 is FNYEAQ. V lost 3 bases and J lost 1, with 3 bases in between. CDR3 region: CASSLIQETQYF. CDR3 DNA sequence: TGTGCCAGCAGCTTGATCCAAGAGACCCAGTACTTC.

The V gene is TRBV19, the J gene TRBJ1-5, with 8 positions matching TRBD1. From germline, CDR1 is LNHDA and CDR2 SQIVND (reference sequence). Unmatched junction bases numbered 4, after V lost 10 bases and J lost 11 bases. CDR3 length equals 10 residues. The CDR3 region is CATGQGSQHF. The CDR3 nucleotides read TGTGCCACAGGACAGGGCTCCCAGCATTTT.

In the case of this clone: One end of the junction is discordant with germline, which a read error may explain. This chain links TRBV7-9 with TRBJ2-7; D not resolved. Germline V gene data show CDR1 as SEHNR and CDR2 as FQNEAQ (reference sequence). CDR3 length: 13 residues. The CDR3 DNA follows: TGTGCCAGCAGCTTAGTTGGATCCTTCGAGCAGTACTTC. The encoded protein is CASSLVGSFEQYF.

The J gene is TRBJ2-1, the V gene TRBV15; D might be TRBD1 or TRBD2, each matching 5 bases. Germline CDR1 reads LNHNV; CDR2 reads YYDKDF (reference sequence). This CDR3 region has 16 residues. The V end was cut by 2 bases, the J end by 2 bases, with 13 bases between. Here the CDR3 DNA reads TGTGCCACCAGCAGAACACCGGGACCGCCCTACAATGAGCAGTTCTTC. Encoded protein: CATSRTPGPPYNEQFF.